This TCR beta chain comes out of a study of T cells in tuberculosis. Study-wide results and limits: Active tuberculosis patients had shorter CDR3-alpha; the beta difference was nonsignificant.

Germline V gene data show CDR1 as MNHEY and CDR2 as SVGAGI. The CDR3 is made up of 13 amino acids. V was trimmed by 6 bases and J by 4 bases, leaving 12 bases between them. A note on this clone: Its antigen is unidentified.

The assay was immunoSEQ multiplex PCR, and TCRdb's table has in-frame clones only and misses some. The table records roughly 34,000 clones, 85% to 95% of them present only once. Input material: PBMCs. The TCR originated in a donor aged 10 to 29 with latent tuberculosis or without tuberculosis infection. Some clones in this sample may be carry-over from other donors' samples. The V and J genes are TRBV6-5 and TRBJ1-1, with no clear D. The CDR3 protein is CASSRGQSTEAFF. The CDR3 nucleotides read TGTGCCAGCAGCCGCGGGCAGAGCACTGAAGCTTTCTTT.